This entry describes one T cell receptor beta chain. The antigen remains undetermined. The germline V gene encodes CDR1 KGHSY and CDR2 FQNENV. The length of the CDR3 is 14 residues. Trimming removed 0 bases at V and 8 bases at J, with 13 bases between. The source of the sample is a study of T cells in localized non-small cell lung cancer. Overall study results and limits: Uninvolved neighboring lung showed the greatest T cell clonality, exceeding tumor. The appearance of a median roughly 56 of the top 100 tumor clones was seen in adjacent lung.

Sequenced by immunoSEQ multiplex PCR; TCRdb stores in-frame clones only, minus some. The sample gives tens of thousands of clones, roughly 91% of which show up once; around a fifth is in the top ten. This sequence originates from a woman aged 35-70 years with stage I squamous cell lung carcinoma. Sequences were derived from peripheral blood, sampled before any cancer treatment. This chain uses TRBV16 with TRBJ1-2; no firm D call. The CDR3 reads CASSQSSGLGGYTF. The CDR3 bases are TGTGCCAGCAGCCAATCAAGCGGGCTTGGGGGCTACACCTTC. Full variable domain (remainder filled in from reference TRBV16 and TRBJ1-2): GEEVAQTPKHLVRGEGQKAKLYCAPIKGHSYVFWYQQVLKNEFKFLISFQNENVFDETGMPKERFSAKCLPNSPCSLEIQATKLEDSAVYFCASSQSSGLGGYTFGSGTRLTVV.